Below are 5 T cell receptor beta chains sequenced from a single sample in a study of blood T cell repertoires in COVID-19. This table comes from immunoSEQ multiplex PCR, and its TCRdb copy is limited to in-frame clones, with some not included. This sample has around 290,000 clones, with around 89% found just once. Input material: peripheral blood. The receptors stem from a man in his forties with acute or convalescent COVID-19.

The CDR3 DNA sequence: TGTGCCAGTAGTCAGGGGACAGGGAGAGGGCAAACTATGGCTGGCTACACCTTC. It codes for CASSQGTGRGQTMAGYTF. The chain couples TRBV19 to TRBJ1-2; 9 nucleotides line up with TRBD1. Germline trimming cut 5 bases from V and 7 bases from J; bases unmatched to any gene: 20. This CDR3 is 18 amino acids long. Germline V CDR1 and CDR2: LNHDA, SQIVND (reference sequence).

The chain combines TRBV9 with TRBJ1-2; 8 positions agree with TRBD1. This CDR3 is 15 amino acids long. V trimming: 0 bases; J trimming: 13 bases; junction bases outside the gene matches: 14. Germline V CDR1 and CDR2: SGDLS, YYNGEE. The CDR3 is CASSVDPGHLQGGTF. The DNA of the CDR3 is TGTGCCAGCAGCGTAGATCCGGGACATCTACAGGGGGGCACCTTC.

The genes are TRBV2 and TRBJ2-1; 9 bases are shared with TRBD1. This CDR3 region has 16 residues. J lost 9 bases, V lost 2 bases, and 11 bases had no gene match. Germline V gene sequence: CDR1 SNHLY, CDR2 FYNNEI. CDR3 nucleotides: TGTGCCAGCAGTGAATGGGGACAGGGTGTCAACAGTGAGCAGTTCTTC. Translated: CASSEWGQGVNSEQFF.

This chain joins TRBV6-2 or TRBV6-3 and TRBJ2-3; TRBD1 agrees at 7 bases. This CDR3 comprises 15 residues. V was pared by 5 bases and J by 0 bases, with 5 bases of the junction left unmatched. In germline, CDR1 is MNHEY, CDR2 SVGEGT. The CDR3 protein is CASSHRGFSTDTQYF. The CDR3 region has the DNA TGTGCCAGCAGTCACAGGGGATTTAGCACAGATACGCAGTATTTT.

The V call is TRBV2, the J call TRBJ1-2, with TRBD1 matching over 9 bases. Trimming removed 7 bases from V and 7 bases from J; junction bases left unmatched: 4. Germline lookup yields CDR1 SNHLY and CDR2 FYNNEI. The CDR3 loop spans 12 amino acids. This CDR3 is CASNGQGFGYTF. The DNA for the CDR3 is TGTGCCAGCAACGGACAGGGGTTTGGCTACACCTTC.